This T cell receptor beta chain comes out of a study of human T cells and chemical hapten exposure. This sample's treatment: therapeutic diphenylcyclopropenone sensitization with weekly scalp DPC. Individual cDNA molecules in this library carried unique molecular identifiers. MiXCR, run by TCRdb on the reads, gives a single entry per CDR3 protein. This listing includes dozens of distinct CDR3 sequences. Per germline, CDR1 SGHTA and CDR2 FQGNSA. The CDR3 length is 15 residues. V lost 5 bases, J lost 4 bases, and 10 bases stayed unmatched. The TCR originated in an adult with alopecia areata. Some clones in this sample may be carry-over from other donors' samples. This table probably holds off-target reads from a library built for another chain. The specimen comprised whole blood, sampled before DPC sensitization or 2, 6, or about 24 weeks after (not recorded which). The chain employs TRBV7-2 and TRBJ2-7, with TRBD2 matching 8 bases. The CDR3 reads CASSPTAGEGYEQYF. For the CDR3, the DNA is TGTGCCAGCAGCCCCACAGCGGGAGAAGGGTACGAGCAGTACTTC.